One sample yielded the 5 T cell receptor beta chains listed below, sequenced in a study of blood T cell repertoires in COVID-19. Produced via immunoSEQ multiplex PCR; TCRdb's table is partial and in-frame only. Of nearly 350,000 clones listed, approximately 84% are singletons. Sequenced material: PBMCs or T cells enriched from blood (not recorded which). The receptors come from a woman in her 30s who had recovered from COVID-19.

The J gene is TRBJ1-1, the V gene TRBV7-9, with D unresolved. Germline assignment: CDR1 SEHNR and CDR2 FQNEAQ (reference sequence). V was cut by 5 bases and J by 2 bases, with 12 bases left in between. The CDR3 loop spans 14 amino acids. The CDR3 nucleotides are TGTGCCAGCAGCCTCCGGACGGGAAACACTGAAGCTTTCTTT. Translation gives CASSLRTGNTEAFF.

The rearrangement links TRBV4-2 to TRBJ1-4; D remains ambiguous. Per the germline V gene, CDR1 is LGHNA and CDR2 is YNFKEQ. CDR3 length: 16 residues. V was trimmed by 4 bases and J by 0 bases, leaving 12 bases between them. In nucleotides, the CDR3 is TGTGCCAGCAGCCCGTCACACACTACAACTAATGAAAAACTGTTTTTT. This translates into CASSPSHTTTNEKLFF.

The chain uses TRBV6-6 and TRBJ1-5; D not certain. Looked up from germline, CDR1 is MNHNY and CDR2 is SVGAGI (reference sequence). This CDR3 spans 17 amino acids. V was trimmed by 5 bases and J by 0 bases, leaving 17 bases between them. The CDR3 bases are TGTGCCAGCAGTCGAACCCGGACGGGGAATAGCAATCAGCCCCAGCATTTT. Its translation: CASSRTRTGNSNQPQHF.

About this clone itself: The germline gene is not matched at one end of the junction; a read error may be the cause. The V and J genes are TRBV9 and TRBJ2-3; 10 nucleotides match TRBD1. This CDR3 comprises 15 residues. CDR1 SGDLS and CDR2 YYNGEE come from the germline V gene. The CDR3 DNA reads TGTGTCAGCAGCGCCAGACAGGGGGCAACAGATACGCAGTATTTT. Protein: CVSSARQGATDTQYF.

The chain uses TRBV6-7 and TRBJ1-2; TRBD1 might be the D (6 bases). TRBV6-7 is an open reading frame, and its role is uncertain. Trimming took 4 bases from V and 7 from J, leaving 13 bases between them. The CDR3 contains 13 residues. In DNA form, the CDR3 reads TGTGCCAGCAGTTTGGTCAGGGGACGTGGCTACACCTTC. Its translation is CASSLVRGRGYTF.